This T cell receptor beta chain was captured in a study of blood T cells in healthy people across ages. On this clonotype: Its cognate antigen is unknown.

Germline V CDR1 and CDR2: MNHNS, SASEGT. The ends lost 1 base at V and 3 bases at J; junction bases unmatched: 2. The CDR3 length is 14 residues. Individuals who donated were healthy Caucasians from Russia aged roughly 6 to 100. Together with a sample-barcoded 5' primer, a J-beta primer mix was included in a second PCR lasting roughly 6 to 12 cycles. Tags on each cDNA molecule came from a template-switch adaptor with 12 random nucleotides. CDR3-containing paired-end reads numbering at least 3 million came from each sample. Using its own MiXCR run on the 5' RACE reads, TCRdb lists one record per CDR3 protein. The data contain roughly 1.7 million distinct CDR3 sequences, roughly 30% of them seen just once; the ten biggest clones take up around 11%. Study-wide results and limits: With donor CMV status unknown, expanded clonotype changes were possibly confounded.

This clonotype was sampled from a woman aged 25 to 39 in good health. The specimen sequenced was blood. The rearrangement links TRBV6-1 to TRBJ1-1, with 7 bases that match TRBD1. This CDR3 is CASSEVGTDTEAFF. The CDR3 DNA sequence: TGTGCCAGCAGTGAAGTTGGGACAGACACTGAAGCTTTCTTT.